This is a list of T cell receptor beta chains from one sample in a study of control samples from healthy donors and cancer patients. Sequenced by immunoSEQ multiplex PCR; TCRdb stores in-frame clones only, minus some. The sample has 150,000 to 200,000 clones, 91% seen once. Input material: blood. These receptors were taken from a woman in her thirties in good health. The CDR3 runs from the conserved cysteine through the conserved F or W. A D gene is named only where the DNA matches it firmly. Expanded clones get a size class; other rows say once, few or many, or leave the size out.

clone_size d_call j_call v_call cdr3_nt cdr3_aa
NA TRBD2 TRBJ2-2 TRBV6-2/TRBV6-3 TGTGCCAGCAGTTATTTACTAGCGGGCCCGAACACCGGGGAGCTGTTTTTT CASSYLLAGPNTGELFF
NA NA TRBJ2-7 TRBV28 TGTGCCAGCAGTTTCGGAACCTACTACGAGCAGTACTTC CASSFGTYYEQYF
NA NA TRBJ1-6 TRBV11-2 TGTGCCAGCAGCTTAGAGGGGCGGAGCTCCTATAATTCACCCCTCCACTTT CASSLEGRSSYNSPLHF
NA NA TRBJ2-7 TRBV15 TGTGCCACCAGCAGAGATCTGGGGACCTACGAGCAGTACTTC CATSRDLGTYEQYF
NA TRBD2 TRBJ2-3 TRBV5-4 TGTGCCAGCAGACCGGGACTAACCACAGATACGCAGTATTTT CASRPGLTTDTQYF
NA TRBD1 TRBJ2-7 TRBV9 TGTGCCAGCAGCGTAGATGGGACAGGCCCCTACGAGCAGTACTTC CASSVDGTGPYEQYF
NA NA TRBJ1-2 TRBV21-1 TGTGCCAGCAGCAAAGACAGGGCACCCTTATCTAACTATGGCTACACCTTC CASSKDRAPLSNYGYTF
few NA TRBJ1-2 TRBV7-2 TGTGCCAGCAGCCAAGGGAGAAGGGTATATGGCTACACCTTC CASSQGRRVYGYTF
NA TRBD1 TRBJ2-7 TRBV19 TGTGCCAGTAGTATAGGCGGGACAGGACCCTACGAGCAGTACTTC CASSIGGTGPYEQYF
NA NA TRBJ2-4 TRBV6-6 TGTGCCAGCAGTACCGAAGGGGGGGCCAAAAACATTCAGTACTTC CASSTEGGAKNIQYF
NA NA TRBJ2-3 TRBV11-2 TGTGCAATCAACTCGGGTCCCACAGATACGCAGTATTTT CAINSGPTDTQYF
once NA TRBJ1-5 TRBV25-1 TGTGCCAGCAGTGAATATAAGAGCAATCAGCCCCAGCATTTT CASSEYKSNQPQHF
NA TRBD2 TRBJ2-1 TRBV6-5 TGTGCCAGCAGACAAGCGGGAAGGAATGAGCAGTTCTTC CASRQAGRNEQFF
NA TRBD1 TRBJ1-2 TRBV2 TGTGCCAGCCAGGGGACAGTTCGGTGGGGCTACACCTTC CASQGTVRWGYTF
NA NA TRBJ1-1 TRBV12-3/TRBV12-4 TGTGCCAGCAGTTTTAGGGGCTACGAAGCTTTCTTT CASSFRGYEAFF
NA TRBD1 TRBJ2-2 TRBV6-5 TGTGCCAGCAGTTACGGACAGGGTAGCACCGGGGAGCTGTTTTTT CASSYGQGSTGELFF
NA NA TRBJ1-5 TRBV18 TGTGCCAGCTCACCGGACATATATCAGCCCCAGCATTTT CASSPDIYQPQHF
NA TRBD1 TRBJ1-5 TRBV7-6 TGTGCCAGCAGCTTAGCGGGGACAGGGAGATATAGCAATCAGCCCCAGCATTTT CASSLAGTGRYSNQPQHF
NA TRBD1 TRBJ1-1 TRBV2 TGTGCCAGCAGGGACAGGGGGCGAACTGAAGCTTTCTTT CASRDRGRTEAFF
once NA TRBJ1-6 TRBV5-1 TGCGCCAGCAGCTCCCCTAATTCACCCCTCCACTTT CASSSPNSPLHF
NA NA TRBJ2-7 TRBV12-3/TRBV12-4 TGTGCCAGCAGTAACAGGGTGGGGGAGCAGTACTTC CASSNRVGEQYF
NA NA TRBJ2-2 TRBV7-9 TGTGCCAGCAGCTTAGCAGGGACCGGGGAGCTGTTTTTT CASSLAGTGELFF
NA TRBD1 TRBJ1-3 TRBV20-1 TGCAGTGCTAGTCAGGGGGCGCGGGGAAACACCATATATTTT CSASQGARGNTIYF
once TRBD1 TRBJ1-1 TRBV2 TGTGCCAGCAGTGAAGGAGGGGGCATGAACACTGAAGCTTTCTTT CASSEGGGMNTEAFF
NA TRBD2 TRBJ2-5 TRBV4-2 TGTGCCAGCAGCCAAGGGCGGGAGGGCCATGAGACCCAGTACTTC CASSQGREGHETQYF
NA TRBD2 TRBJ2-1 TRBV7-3 TGTGCCAGCAGCTCGGGACTAGCCAATGAGCAGTTCTTC CASSSGLANEQFF
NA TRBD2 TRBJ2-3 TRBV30 TGTGCCTGGCGGCGGGGGAGCACAGATACGCAGTATTTT CAWRRGSTDTQYF
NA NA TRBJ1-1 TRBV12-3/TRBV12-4 TGTGCCAGCAGTTCCGATCAGGAAGCTTTCTTT CASSSDQEAFF
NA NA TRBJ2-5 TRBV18 TGTGCCAGCTCACCGGACAGCCAAGAGACCCAGTACTTC CASSPDSQETQYF
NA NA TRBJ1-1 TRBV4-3 TGCGCCAGCAGCCAAGATAGGGACACTGAAGCTTTCTTT CASSQDRDTEAFF
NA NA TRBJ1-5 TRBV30 TGTGCCTGGAGTGGTGGGAGCAATCAGCCCCAGCATTTT CAWSGGSNQPQHF
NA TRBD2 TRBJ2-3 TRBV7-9 TGTGCCAGCAGCTTAATAGCGGGGGCCCCCACAGATACGCAGTATTTT CASSLIAGAPTDTQYF
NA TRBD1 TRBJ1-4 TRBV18 TGTGCCAGCTCAAAGGACAGGGGAACTAATGAAAAACTGTTTTTT CASSKDRGTNEKLFF
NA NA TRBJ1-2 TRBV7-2 TGTGCCAGCAGCTTCGACAGATCCTATGGCTACACCTTC CASSFDRSYGYTF
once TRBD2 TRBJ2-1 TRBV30 TGTGCCTGGAGGGTAGCGGGCCTCAGCTCCTACAATGAGCAGTTCTTC CAWRVAGLSSYNEQFF
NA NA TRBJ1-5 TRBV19 TGTGCCAGTAGTATACAACAGGGTAGGAATCAGCCCCAGCATTTT CASSIQQGRNQPQHF
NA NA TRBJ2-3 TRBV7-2 TGTGCCAGTTCCCCGGGCAGGAGCACAGATACGCAGTATTTT CASSPGRSTDTQYF
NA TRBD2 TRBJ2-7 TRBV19 TGTGCCAGTAGTTTTAGCGGGGGGTCCTCCTACGAGCAGTACTTC CASSFSGGSSYEQYF
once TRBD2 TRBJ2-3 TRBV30 TGTGCCTGGAGCCGGGACTACACTAGCACAGATACGCAGTATTTT CAWSRDYTSTDTQYF
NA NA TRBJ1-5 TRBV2 TGTGCCAGCACCTACGGACGGGGTAGCAATCAGCCCCAGCATTTT CASTYGRGSNQPQHF
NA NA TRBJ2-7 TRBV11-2 TGTGCCAGCAGCTTCGCCGGCTCCTACGAGCAGTACTTC CASSFAGSYEQYF
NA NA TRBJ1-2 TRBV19 TGTGCCAGTAGACTACAGGGTAACTATGGCTACACCTTC CASRLQGNYGYTF
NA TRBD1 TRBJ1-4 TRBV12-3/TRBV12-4 TGTGCCAGCAGTCGGGACAGTAATGAAAAACTGTTTTTT CASSRDSNEKLFF
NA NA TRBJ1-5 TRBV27 TGTGCCAGCAGTTTCAGATATAGCAATCAGCCCCAGCATTTT CASSFRYSNQPQHF
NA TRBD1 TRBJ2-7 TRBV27 TGTGCCAGCAGTTTATCCGCGACAGGGGTCTACGAGCAGTACTTC CASSLSATGVYEQYF
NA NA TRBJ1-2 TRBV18 TGTGCCAGCTCACAGGGAGCCGATGGCTACACCTTC CASSQGADGYTF
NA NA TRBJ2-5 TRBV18 TGTGCCAGCTCACCAGGGTACCAAGAGACCCAGTACTTC CASSPGYQETQYF
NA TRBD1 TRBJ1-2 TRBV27 TGTGCCAGCAGTCCCGGGACAGATGGCTACACCTTC CASSPGTDGYTF
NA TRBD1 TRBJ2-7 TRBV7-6 TGTGCCAGCAGCTTAGAGACAGGGGGCGGCTACGAGCAGTACTTC CASSLETGGGYEQYF
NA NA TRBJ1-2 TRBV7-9 TGTGCCAGCGCCCTGGAGGGTGGCTACACCTTC CASALEGGYTF
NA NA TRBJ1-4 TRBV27 TGTGCCAGCAGTTTAGGGACGGCGGAAAAACTGTTTTTT CASSLGTAEKLFF
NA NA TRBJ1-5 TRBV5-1 TGCGCCAGCAGCTTCGGTGGGAATCAGCCCCAGCATTTT CASSFGGNQPQHF
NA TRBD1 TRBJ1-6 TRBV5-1 TGCGCCAGCAGATCCTCCGGGACAGGGTCCTCACCCCTCCACTTT CASRSSGTGSSPLHF